The TCR beta chain under discussion was sequenced for a study of cytomegalovirus exposure and HLA in healthy donors. With regard to this clone: Its specificity is not known.

The primer mix had 60 Vbeta and 13 Jbeta primers. Clones were read by immunoSEQ multiplex PCR, and TCRdb kept only the in-frame ones, dropping some. The data show about 150,000 clones, with 80% seen just once and under 3% held by the top ten. The study, taken as a whole, reports: Analysis performed later showed TCR beta chains linked to HLA being more clonally expanded than equally common others. Presence/absence results assume similar sequencing depth per donor, which may not hold. Rare sequences made up most TCRs, while some public TCRs were found in many donors. The HLA-A and HLA-B alleles of most subjects were reportedly predicted accurately from TCR beta sequences.

Sequencing was performed on PBMCs. The TCR originated in a woman younger than 45 in good health and CMV-seronegative.

The CDR3 region is CASSVAPHGSSGNTIYF. The CDR3, as DNA: TGTGCCAGCAGCGTAGCGCCGCATGGTAGCTCTGGAAACACCATATATTTT. The chain couples TRBV9 to TRBJ1-3; no clear D. CDR3 length: 17 amino acids. Germline loops: CDR1 SGDLS, CDR2 YYNGEE. Trimming stripped 0 bases from V and 0 bases from J, with 13 bases between.